A selection of T cell receptor beta chains follows, all from one sample in a study of T cells in Graves' hyperthyroidism and ophthalmopathy. TCRdb independently ran MiXCR on the multiplex PCR reads; one entry per CDR3 protein. Counted here are 96,000 or so distinct CDR3 sequences, approximately 56% occurring once; the ten biggest clones make up 27%. The sample consisted of blood. The receptor set was obtained from a woman aged 40 to 50 with Graves' hyperthyroidism. Both conserved end residues are part of each CDR3. D genes are given only for firm matches. Clone size appears in some rows only: once, few, many, or a class for an expanded clone.

TRBJ1-5	.	.	TRBV24-1	CATSEAGYSNQPQHF	TGTGCCACCAGTGAAGCGGGGTATAGCAATCAGCCCCAGCATTTT
TRBJ2-6	.	few	TRBV12-3/TRBV12-4	CASSYDFRGSGANVLTF	TGTGCCAGCAGTTATGATTTTCGGGGCTCTGGGGCCAACGTCCTGACTTTC
TRBJ2-5	TRBD2	once	TRBV7-4	CASSLGTRASQYF	TGTGCCAGCAGTTTAGGGACTAGGGCCTCCCAGTACTTC
TRBJ2-7	TRBD2	many	TRBV10-3	CATGTSGTRSYEQYF	TGTGCCACCGGGACTAGCGGGACCCGCTCCTACGAGCAGTACTTC
TRBJ1-2	TRBD1	many	TRBV30	CAWAKPGQGSTF	TGTGCCTGGGCGAAACCGGGACAGGGAAGCACCTTC
TRBJ1-4	TRBD1	.	TRBV2	CASTHRGTGELEKLFF	TGTGCCAGCACACACCGCGGGACAGGGGAGCTAGAAAAACTGTTTTTT
TRBJ2-5	TRBD1	.	TRBV2	CASRQGRNRGETQYF	TGTGCCAGCAGACAGGGTAGGAACAGGGGCGAGACCCAGTACTTC
TRBJ1-2	.	many	TRBV12-3/TRBV12-4	CASSLKEGTGGYTF	TGTGCCAGCAGTTTAAAAGAGGGGACTGGTGGCTACACCTTC
TRBJ2-5	TRBD2	.	TRBV20-1	CSARAAGGQETQYF	TGCAGTGCTAGGGCTGCGGGAGGACAAGAGACCCAGTACTTC
TRBJ2-5	TRBD2	.	TRBV10-2	CASRASGFQTQYF	TGCGCCAGCAGGGCTAGCGGGTTCCAAACCCAGTACTTC
TRBJ1-1	TRBD1	many	TRBV6-5	CASSNTGANTEAFF	TGTGCCAGCAGTAATACAGGGGCGAACACTGAAGCTTTCTTT
TRBJ2-2	.	many	TRBV19	CASSIGGSLTGELFF	TGTGCCAGTAGTATAGGGGGGTCCCTCACCGGGGAGCTGTTTTTT
TRBJ2-5	TRBD2	.	TRBV6-1	CASNPLGLAGGGETQYF	TGTGCCAGCAACCCCCTCGGACTAGCGGGAGGAGGAGAGACCCAGTACTTC
TRBJ1-1	.	.	TRBV29-1	CTVVGGFF	TGCACCGTGGTGGGCGGTTTCTTC
TRBJ1-5	.	.	TRBV7-2	CASRSAGDQPQHF	TGTGCCAGCAGATCTGCCGGGGATCAGCCCCAGCATTTT
TRBJ2-7	.	many	TRBV20-1	CSARSTYEQYF	TGCAGTGCTAGATCAACCTACGAGCAGTACTTC
TRBJ2-7	.	.	TRBV20-1	CSARVRGQGYEQYF	TGCAGTGCTAGAGTCCGGGGGCAGGGTTACGAGCAGTACTTC
TRBJ1-1	.	.	TRBV15	CATSSLGITEAFF	TGTGCCACCAGCAGCTTAGGGATCACTGAAGCTTTCTTT
TRBJ2-5	TRBD2	.	TRBV12-3/TRBV12-4	CASSRRTSGSRETQYF	TGTGCCAGCAGTCGGCGGACTAGCGGGAGCAGGGAGACCCAGTACTTC
TRBJ1-1	TRBD1	many	TRBV10-3	CAISQGARRQGKNTEAFF	TGTGCCATCAGTCAAGGAGCGAGAAGACAGGGGAAGAACACTGAAGCTTTCTTT
TRBJ1-3	.	.	TRBV19	CASSVTGPSGNTIYF	TGTGCCAGTAGCGTTACAGGACCCTCTGGAAACACCATATATTTT
TRBJ1-3	.	.	TRBV6-1	CASRWGLPTSGNTIYF	TGTGCCAGCAGATGGGGGCTCCCCACCTCTGGAAACACCATATATTTT
TRBJ1-6	TRBD1	many	TRBV7-9	CASSRDSPNSPLHF	TGTGCCAGCAGCCGGGACAGCCCAAATTCACCCCTCCACTTT
TRBJ1-5	.	many	TRBV4-1	CASSQRRGTQPQHF	TGCGCCAGCAGCCAAAGGAGGGGTACTCAGCCCCAGCATTTT
TRBJ2-7	.	.	TRBV7-2	CASSLGTGYYEQYF	TGTGCCAGCAGCCTCGGTACAGGGTACTACGAGCAGTACTTC
TRBJ1-2	.	.	TRBV7-9	CASSRESEAVSYTF	TGTGCCAGCAGCCGAGAGAGTGAGGCGGTTAGCTACACCTTC
TRBJ1-4	.	.	TRBV7-2	CASSLWGINEKLFF	TGTGCCAGCAGCCTTTGGGGAATTAATGAAAAACTGTTTTTT
TRBJ2-7	.	many	TRBV28	CASSLLSGEQYF	TGTGCCAGCAGTTTATTGTCTGGGGAGCAGTACTTC
TRBJ1-1	TRBD1	.	TRBV19	CASSKQGDTEAFF	TGTGCCAGTAGTAAACAGGGGGACACTGAAGCTTTCTTT
TRBJ2-2	.	.	TRBV2	CAIGVEANTGELFF	TGTGCCATCGGAGTGGAGGCGAACACCGGGGAGTTGTTTTTT
TRBJ2-5	TRBD2	.	TRBV20-1	CSAGLAGVRETQYF	TGCAGTGCTGGACTAGCGGGAGTCAGGGAGACCCAGTACTTC
TRBJ2-7	.	many	TRBV7-2	CASSPIFGSSYEQYF	TGTGCCAGCAGCCCCATTTTCGGGAGCTCCTACGAGCAGTACTTC
TRBJ1-2	.	.	TRBV25-1	CASKDSYYGYTF	TGTGCCAGCAAAGACAGCTACTATGGCTACACCTTC
TRBJ1-6	TRBD1	few	TRBV2	CASSLGQGFSPLHF	TGTGCCAGCAGTTTGGGACAGGGCTTTTCACCCCTCCACTTT
TRBJ2-5	.	.	TRBV29-1	CSVSTWDRQTQYF	TGCAGCGTGAGCACGTGGGACCGGCAGACCCAGTACTTC
TRBJ2-5	.	few	TRBV12-3/TRBV12-4	CASGPRSYLADQETQYF	TGTGCCAGCGGCCCCCGGTCTTATCTAGCAGACCAAGAGACCCAGTACTTC
TRBJ2-3	.	many	TRBV7-9	CASSLADGVMPDTQYF	TGTGCCAGCAGCTTAGCGGACGGGGTGATGCCAGATACGCAGTATTTT
TRBJ1-5	.	.	TRBV20-1	CSARDSGAMGDGGQPQHF	TGCAGTGCTAGAGATTCCGGGGCAATGGGGGATGGTGGTCAGCCCCAACATTTT